Sequencing of this T cell receptor (beta chain) was carried out in a study of cytomegalovirus exposure and HLA in healthy donors listed by TCRdb under 2017. Notes on the research overall: According to an earlier analysis of 587 of the donors, about 190 million T cells yielded 117 million unique TCR beta sequences and 250 to 350 Gb of sequence data. An early release that covered some 630 HLA-typed donors contained approximately 300 gigabases of sequencing data and 70 million to 100 million unique TCR sequences. Of the roughly 410 genotyped donors, less than 90% were placed in the genetic ancestry cluster associated with self-reported Caucasian donors. The aim of the study was to test whether cataloging public T cell receptors could identify signatures of past pathogen exposure. The study used immunosequencing to profile the T cell repertoires of around 600 subjects and linked those repertoires to cytomegalovirus serostatus. Besides the first cohort of 550 to 750 subjects, a separate validation cohort made up of roughly 120 different subjects was used. To predict cytomegalovirus infection status, the study brought together high-throughput TCR immunosequencing, statistical association of individual TCRs with disease status, and machine learning. To study patterns of TCR occurrence, a later analysis re-analyzed previously published TCR beta repertoires from 500 to 850 donors and added high-resolution HLA genotyping. Rather than using new phenotypic data, the later analysis identified candidate immune exposures from TCR beta sequences and from how often those sequences occurred across donors. In an earlier analysis of a few hundred of the donors, high-throughput TCR beta sequencing was used to judge whether each TCR beta V gene segment behaved as functional or pseudogenic. Donor age, sex, ethnicity and CMV serostatus were collected together with the repertoire data. A later genetic analysis used genome-wide SNP genotypes for about 60% of the roughly 670 donors, treating that subset as a discovery cohort. All discovery cohort repertoires had been generated on a single sequencing platform. Class I and class II HLA loci were covered by the typing at four-digit resolution. Typing coverage differed by locus: A, B, C, DRB1 and DQB1 were typed in roughly 620-640 donors, DQA1 in about 500, DPA1 in nearly 610, and DPB1 in just under 490. Roughly five DR-DQ haplotypes were treated as single units for association and clustering because of strong linkage in the cohort. Among some 400 genotyped donors of the cohort, an average of about 240,000 unique TCR beta nucleotide sequences was sequenced per donor, of which 15% to 20% were non-productive.

Library prep was done by the immunoSEQ multiplex PCR assay. The multiplex PCR relied on a mix of 60 forward primers for TCR Vbeta segments and 13 reverse primers for TCR Jbeta segments. The CDR3 region of rearranged TCR beta genes was amplified from genomic DNA by a multiplex PCR assay. On the Illumina HiSeq System, the amplified TCR beta libraries were sequenced as 87-base-pair reads. The authors' pipeline ran thus. In a later analysis, approximately 74 million unique TCR beta chains were counted across the roughly 610 repertoires, and approximately 9.9 million of these chains were shared by at least two donors. A nearest-neighbor algorithm error-corrected the raw reads and collapsed the reads into unique sequences, merging closely related sequences to remove PCR and sequencing errors. Alignment of CDR3 sequences to IMGT reference sequences was used to assign V, D and J gene segments. Each retained sequence needed at least a six-nucleotide match to both a V gene segment and a J gene segment. Rearrangements were classified as productive when the CDR3 lacked stop codons and remained in frame with V and J, and all other rearrangements were classified as non-productive. Following IMGT convention, CDR3 was defined as the stretch from the second conserved V-encoded cysteine to the conserved J-encoded phenylalanine. The earlier analysis of 450 to 750 of the donors excluded any sequence lacking an unambiguous match to a single V gene segment. In an earlier analysis of 450 to 700 of the donors, V segments were called functional above 56.7% productive rearrangements and were called segregating when the between-donor standard deviation exceeded 5%. A statistical classification framework was built to diagnose cytomegalovirus status from the catalog of TCR beta chain sequences. V and J gene assignment, in a later analysis, came from comparing TCR nucleotide sequences with IMGT/GENE-DB human TR gene sequences. A later analysis assigned CDR3 sequences and most-parsimonious VDJ recombination scenarios with the TCRdist pipeline. In a later analysis, each TCR beta chain was defined by its CDR3 amino acid sequence together with its V-gene family, and reads lacking a unique V-gene family were excluded. As a way to deal with suspected cross-contamination and a sequencing artifact, a later analysis dropped 450 to 600 nucleotide sequences that were highly shared and had low generation probability. For each public chain, a later analysis derived a clonal expansion index from normalized ranks of inferred template counts within each repertoire. A later analysis computed generation probabilities with a VDJ recombination model fitted to out-of-frame rearrangements, and checked the results against IGoR. A later analysis scored TCR-TCR, TCR-HLA and TCR-CMV co-occurrence with hypergeometric tests, applying a repertoire-size bias correction to TCR pairs. To estimate false discovery rates, a later analysis permuted the HLA or CMV assignments 20 times. In a later analysis, co-occurring TCRs were grouped with DBSCAN, and TCRdist sequence similarity was added when clustering was performed within HLA-allele-positive subsets. Co-occurrence clustering excluded repertoires with fewer than 30,000 or more than 120,000 public chains, plus five with anomalous nucleotide sharing. TCRdb stores this immuneACCESS table with in-frame sequences only. Part of the clones is absent; in the studies checked, under half of the shortfall reflects unresolved V genes, and no reason is known for the rest. The D gene and trimming were derived from the DNA, and the V and J assignments and clone size from that table. The sample table lists 180,000 or so clones, approximately 80% of them with a count of one. The top ten clonotypes cover around 1.4% of the sample.

The cohort consisted of some 730 healthy bone marrow donors. Cohort members were all nominally healthy when sampled, although unrecorded immune exposures were likely present. The donor tested CMV seropositive and was one of the 289 seropositive cohort members. Each donor provided a peripheral blood sample, and peripheral blood mononuclear cells were used for TCR beta sequencing. Genomic DNA extraction from the blood cell samples was performed with the Qiagen DNeasy Blood Extraction Kit. Comments on this clone: Its antigen target is currently unknown. Within one base of it there is no much larger clone, and no base qualities were kept.

The investigation overall reported the following: In vitro tests confirmed that a few of the cytomegalovirus-associated TCR beta chains recognize cytomegalovirus antigens. A later analysis associated around 16,000 TCR beta sequences with specific HLA alleles at a false discovery rate of 0.05. A further reported finding was that TCR beta sequences accurately predicted the HLA-A and HLA-B alleles for most subjects in the first cohort. In a later analysis, HLA-associated TCR beta chains were found to be more clonally expanded and to have lower generation probabilities than equally common non-associated chains. Several of the top co-occurrence clusters appeared to be linked to parvovirus B19, influenza, CMV and Epstein-Barr virus, according to a later analysis. The classifier was reported to diagnose cytomegalovirus status with high specificity and sensitivity in both the original and validation cohorts. Most TCR sequences were seen in very few donors, while some public TCRs were found in many individuals. CMV serostatus was the only immune exposure information available for the cohort. The study gave a list of 150 to 200 TCR beta chains associated with cytomegalovirus. Roughly uniform sequencing depth across donors was assumed in presence/absence analyses, although this assumption may not hold. According to a later analysis, most CMV-associated TCR beta chains appeared to be HLA-restricted, and the HLA associations seemed to be driven largely by CMV exposure. It was suggested by the authors that the approach could potentially be generalized to other disease states and immunological phenotypes. Assigning TCR associations to individual alleles was difficult when HLA alleles, especially DR and DQ, strongly co-occurred. A group of highly shared sequence variants was considered likely to be a technical artifact of the sequencing pipeline. In an earlier analysis of 587 of the donors, most TCR beta V segments appeared in productive rearrangements about 87% or about 30% of the time, broadly matching IMGT annotations. The cohort was sequenced for TCR beta chains only, and without alpha or paired-chain data the features that could be detected were limited. Correlated functional status among segregating V segments might be attributable to linkage disequilibrium, but an unknown experimental factor could not be ruled out. According to a later genetic analysis, donors in an Asian-associated ancestry cluster had fewer N-insertions in productive TCRs than the approximately 670-donor mean. Some IMGT-functional V segments, including TRBV6-2 and TRBV6-3, could not be told apart with the 87-base-pair reads, so those segments were excluded. In a later analysis, TCR association rates were found to vary across HLA loci, with the most associated TCRs seen for DRB1 alleles and the fewest for HLA-C alleles. Because HLA typing was unavailable for some donors at each locus, only the typed subset was used in association tests. The earlier analysis of 450 to 700 of the donors excluded 15 to 20 rarely observed V segments, including chromosome 9 orphons, because counts were too low. V-gene and J-gene trimming of TCR beta chains was associated with a missense DCLRE1C variant in a later genetic analysis, and the association was replicated in an independent cohort.

The CDR3 sequence holds 15 residues, the cysteine and phenylalanine included. Kept here is only the CDR3 DNA, which spans 45 bases and is read in frame from base 1. Germline trimming amounts to 3 bases on V and 2 bases on J, with 5 as the count of junction bases outside the gene matches. The germline V gene (reference sequence) provides CDR1 PRHDT and CDR2 FYEKMQ. The rearrangement combines TRBV13 with TRBJ2-7, with 9 middle bases fitting TRBD2. Source material: PBMCs. The sequence was obtained from a girl aged 10-17 years in good health and CMV-seropositive. The nucleotide sequence is given as TGTGCCAGCAGCTTTAGCGGGAGAGGGACCTACGAGCAGTACTTC. Protein translation: CASSFSGRGTYEQYF.